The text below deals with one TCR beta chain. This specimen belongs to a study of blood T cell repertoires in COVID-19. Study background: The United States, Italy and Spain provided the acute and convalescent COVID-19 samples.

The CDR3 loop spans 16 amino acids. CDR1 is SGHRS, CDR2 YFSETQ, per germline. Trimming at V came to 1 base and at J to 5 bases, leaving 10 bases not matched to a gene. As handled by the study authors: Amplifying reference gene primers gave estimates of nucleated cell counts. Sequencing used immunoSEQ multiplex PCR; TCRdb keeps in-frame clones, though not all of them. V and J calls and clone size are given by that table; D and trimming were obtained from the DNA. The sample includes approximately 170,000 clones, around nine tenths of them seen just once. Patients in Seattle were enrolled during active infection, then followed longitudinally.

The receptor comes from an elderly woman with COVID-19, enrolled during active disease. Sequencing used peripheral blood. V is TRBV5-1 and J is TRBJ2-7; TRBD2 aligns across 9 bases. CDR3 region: CASSLFGTSFTDEQYF. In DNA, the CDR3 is TGCGCCAGCAGCTTGTTCGGGACTAGCTTCACCGACGAGCAGTACTTC.